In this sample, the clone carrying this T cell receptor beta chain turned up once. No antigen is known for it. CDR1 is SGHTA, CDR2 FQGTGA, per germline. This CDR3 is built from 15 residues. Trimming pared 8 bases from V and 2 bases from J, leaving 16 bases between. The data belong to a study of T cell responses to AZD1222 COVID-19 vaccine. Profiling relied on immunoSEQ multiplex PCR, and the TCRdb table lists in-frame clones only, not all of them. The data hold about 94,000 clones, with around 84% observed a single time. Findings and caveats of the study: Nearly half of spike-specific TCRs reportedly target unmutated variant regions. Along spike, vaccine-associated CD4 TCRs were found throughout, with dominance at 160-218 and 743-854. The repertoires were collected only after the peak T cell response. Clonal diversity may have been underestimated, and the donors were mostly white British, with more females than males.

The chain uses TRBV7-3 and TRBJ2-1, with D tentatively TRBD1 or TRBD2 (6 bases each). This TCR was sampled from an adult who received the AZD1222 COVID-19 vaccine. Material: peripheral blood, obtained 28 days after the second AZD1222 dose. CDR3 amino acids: CASGSTGAPYNEQFF. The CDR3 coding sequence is TGTGCCAGCGGGTCCACGGGGGCGCCCTACAATGAGCAGTTCTTC.